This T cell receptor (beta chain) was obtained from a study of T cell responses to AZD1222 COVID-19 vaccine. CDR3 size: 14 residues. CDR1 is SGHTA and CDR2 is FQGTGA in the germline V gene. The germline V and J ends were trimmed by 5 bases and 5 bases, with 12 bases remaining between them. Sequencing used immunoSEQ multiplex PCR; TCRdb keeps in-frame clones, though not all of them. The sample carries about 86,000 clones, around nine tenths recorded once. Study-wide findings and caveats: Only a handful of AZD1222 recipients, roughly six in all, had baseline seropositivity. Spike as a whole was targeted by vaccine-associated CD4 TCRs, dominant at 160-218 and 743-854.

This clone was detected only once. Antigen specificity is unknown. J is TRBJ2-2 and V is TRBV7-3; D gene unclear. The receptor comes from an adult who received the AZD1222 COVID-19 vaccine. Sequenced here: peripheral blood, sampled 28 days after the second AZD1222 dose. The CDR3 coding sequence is TGTGCCAGCAGCCCACCCCTAGGTACCGGGGAGCTGTTTTTT. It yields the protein CASSPPLGTGELFF.